This T cell receptor (beta chain) stems from a study of OX40 agonist ivuxolimab in advanced cancers. Study-level background: Three partial responders included one hepatocellular carcinoma patient and two cutaneous melanoma patients.

Whole-study results and caveats: Within 6 weeks, CD4+ and CD8+ blood T cells expanded clonally at 0.1 to 3.0 mg/kg. Expansion of clones was among the lowest in partial responders at 0.1-3.0 mg/kg.

Assay used: immunoSEQ multiplex PCR; TCRdb lists only in-frame clones, some missing. The table includes under 20,000 clones, 70% to 90% detected once. Note on this clone: Antigen unknown.

Germline assignment: CDR1 SQVTM and CDR2 ANQGSEA. The CDR3 is 15 amino acids. V lost 3 bases and J lost 6; bases outside the gene matches: 9. The rearrangement links TRBV29-1 to TRBJ2-3; 10 bases fit TRBD2. The clonotype comes from an adult with an advanced solid tumor such as melanoma, head and neck, liver or kidney cancer. Sample: CD4+ or CD8+ T cells sorted from blood, taken in a trial of the OX40 agonist ivuxolimab. CDR3 residues: CSVDGGLAGVDTQYF. The CDR3 bases are TGCAGCGTTGACGGGGGGCTAGCGGGAGTGGATACGCAGTATTTT.